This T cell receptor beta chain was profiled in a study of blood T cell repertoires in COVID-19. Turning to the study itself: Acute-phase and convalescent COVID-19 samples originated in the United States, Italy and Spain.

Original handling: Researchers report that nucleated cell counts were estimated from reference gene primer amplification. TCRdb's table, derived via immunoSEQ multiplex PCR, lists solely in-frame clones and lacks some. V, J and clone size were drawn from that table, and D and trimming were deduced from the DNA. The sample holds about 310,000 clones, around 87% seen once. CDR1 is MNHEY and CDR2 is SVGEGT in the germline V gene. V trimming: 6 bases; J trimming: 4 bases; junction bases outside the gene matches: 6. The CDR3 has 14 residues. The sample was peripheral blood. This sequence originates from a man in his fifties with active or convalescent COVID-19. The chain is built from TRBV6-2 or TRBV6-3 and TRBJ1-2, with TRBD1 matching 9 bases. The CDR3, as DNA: TGTGCCAGCAGCCCACGGGACAGGGCCTATGGCTACACCTTC. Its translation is CASSPRDRAYGYTF.